This record concerns one T cell receptor (beta chain) sequence. This record belongs to a study of STAT5B mutations in CD4+ large granular lymphocyte leukemia. Here immunoSEQ multiplex PCR was the method, and the copy in TCRdb shows in-frame clones only, minus some. The sample lists about 30,000 clones; roughly three quarters were seen once. CDR1 is MNHEY, CDR2 SMNVEV, per germline (reference sequence). V gave up 6 bases and J gave up 6 bases, with 21 bases separating them. This CDR3 region has 15 residues. Sequencing input: CD4+ T cells from blood buffy coats. The chain recombines TRBV27 with TRBJ2-7; maybe TRBD2 (7 bases). The clonotype comes from a human donor in good health. The DNA of the CDR3 is TGTGCCAGCAGCCGACCAGGGACAAGGGGGGGCGAGCAGTACTTC. Its translation: CASSRPGTRGGEQYF.